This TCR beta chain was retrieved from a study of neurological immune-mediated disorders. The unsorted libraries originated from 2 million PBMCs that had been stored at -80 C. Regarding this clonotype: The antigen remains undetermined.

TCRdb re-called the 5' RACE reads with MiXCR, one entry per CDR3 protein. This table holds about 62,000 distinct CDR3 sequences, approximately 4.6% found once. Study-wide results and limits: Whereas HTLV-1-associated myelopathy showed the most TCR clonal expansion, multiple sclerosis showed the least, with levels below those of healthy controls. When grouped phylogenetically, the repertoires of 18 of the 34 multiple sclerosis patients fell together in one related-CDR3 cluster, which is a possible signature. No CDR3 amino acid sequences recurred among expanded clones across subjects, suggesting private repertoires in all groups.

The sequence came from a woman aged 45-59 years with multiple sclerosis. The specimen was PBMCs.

The CDR3 DNA reads as TGTGCCAGCAGCTACGGTGTTACGCAGTATTTT. Amino acids: CASSYGVTQYF. The chain employs TRBV5-6 and TRBJ2-3; no clear D. The V and J ends lost 3 bases and 8 bases respectively, with 7 bases between them. Germline V lookup: CDR1 SGHDT, CDR2 YYEEEE. The CDR3 sequence is 11 residues long.